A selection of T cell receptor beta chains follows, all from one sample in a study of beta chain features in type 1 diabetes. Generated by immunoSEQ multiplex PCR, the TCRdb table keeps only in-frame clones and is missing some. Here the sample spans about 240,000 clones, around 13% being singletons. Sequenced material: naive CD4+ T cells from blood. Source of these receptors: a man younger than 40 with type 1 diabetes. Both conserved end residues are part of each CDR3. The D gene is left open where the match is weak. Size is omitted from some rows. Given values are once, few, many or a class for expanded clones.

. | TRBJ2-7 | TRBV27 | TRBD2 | TGTGCCAGCACCACCGAGCGGGGCGAGCAGTACTTC | CASTTERGEQYF
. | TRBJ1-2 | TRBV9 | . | TGTGCCAGCAGCCCTCGGGAACTCTATGGCTACACCTTC | CASSPRELYGYTF
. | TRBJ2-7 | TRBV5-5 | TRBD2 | TGTGCCAGCAGGTTGTCGGCTAGCGGGAGCTCCTACGAGCAGTACTTC | CASRLSASGSSYEQYF
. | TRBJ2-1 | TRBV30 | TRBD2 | TGTGCCTGCGAAGCGGGAGGCCTCTTCGAGCAGTTCTTC | CACEAGGLFEQFF
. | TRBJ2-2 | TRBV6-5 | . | TGTGCCAGCAGTTACTCGAGTGACACCGGGGAGCTGTTTTTT | CASSYSSDTGELFF
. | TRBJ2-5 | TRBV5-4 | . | TGTGCCAGCAGCTTCGGAGAGAAAGAGACCCAGTACTTC | CASSFGEKETQYF
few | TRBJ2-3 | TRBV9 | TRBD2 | TGTGCCAGCAGCGTGGCGACTAGCGGGAGATCCACAGATACGCAGTATTTT | CASSVATSGRSTDTQYF
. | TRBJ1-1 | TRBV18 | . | TGTGCCAGCTCACCGACAGTCTTGACTGAAGCTTTCTTT | CASSPTVLTEAFF
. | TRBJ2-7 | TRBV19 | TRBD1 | TGTGCCAGTAGGACAACCGGGACAGGGGGCTACGAGCAGTACTTC | CASRTTGTGGYEQYF
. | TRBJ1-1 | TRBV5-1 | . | TGCGCCAGCAGCCCGGGGGGGGGCACTGAAGCTTTCTTT | CASSPGGGTEAFF
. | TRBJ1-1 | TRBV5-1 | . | TGCGCCAGCAGCTTGGTGACAGAGAACACTGAAGCTTTCTTT | CASSLVTENTEAFF
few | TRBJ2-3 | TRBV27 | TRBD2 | TGTGCCAGCAGTTTAGAGCGGGGGGATACAGATACGCAGTATTTT | CASSLERGDTDTQYF
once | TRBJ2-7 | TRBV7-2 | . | TGTGCCAGCACTTCGGGAGACTACGAGCAGTACTTC | CASTSGDYEQYF
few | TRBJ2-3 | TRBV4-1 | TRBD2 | TGCGCCAGCAGCCAAGGGCTAGCGGGACTCGATACGCAGTATTTT | CASSQGLAGLDTQYF
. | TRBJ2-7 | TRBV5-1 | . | TGCGCCAGCAGCTTGGGAACGGGTTTCTACGAGCAGTACTTC | CASSLGTGFYEQYF
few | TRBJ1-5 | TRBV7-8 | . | TGTGCCAGCAGCTTAGCATCAGGGGATAGCAATCAGCCCCAGCATTTT | CASSLASGDSNQPQHF
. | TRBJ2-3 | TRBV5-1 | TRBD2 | TGCGCCAGCAGCGAGACTAGCGGCCTCACAGATACGCAGTATTTT | CASSETSGLTDTQYF
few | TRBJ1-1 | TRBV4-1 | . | TGCGCCAGCAGCCAAGGTTCCCGACAGACTGAAGCTTTCTTT | CASSQGSRQTEAFF
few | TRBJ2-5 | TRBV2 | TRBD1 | TGTGCCAGCAGAAACACAGGGGGAGAGACCCAGTACTTC | CASRNTGGETQYF
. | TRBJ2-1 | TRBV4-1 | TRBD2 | TGCGCCAGCAGCCAACCACTAGCGGGAGGGGCGCATGAGCAGTTCTTC | CASSQPLAGGAHEQFF
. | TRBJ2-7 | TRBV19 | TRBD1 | TGTGCCAGTACTACATACGGGACAGGGCTAACCGAGCAGTACTTC | CASTTYGTGLTEQYF
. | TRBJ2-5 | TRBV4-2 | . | TGTGCCAGCAGCCAACTACTACCGGGAGAGACCCAGTACTTC | CASSQLLPGETQYF
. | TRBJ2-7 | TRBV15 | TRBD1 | TGTGCCACCAGCACCGACCTACCTGACAGGGGGCGAATGTACGAGCAGTACTTC | CATSTDLPDRGRMYEQYF
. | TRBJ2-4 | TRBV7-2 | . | TGTGCCAGCAGCCTGGCGTTCTGGACAAAAAACATTCAGTACTTC | CASSLAFWTKNIQYF
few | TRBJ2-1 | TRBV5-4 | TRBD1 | TGTGCCAGCAGCTCTGACCCAGGGGGAGAGCAGTTCTTC | CASSSDPGGEQFF
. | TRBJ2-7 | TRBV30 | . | TGTGCCTCGCGGTTGGGGCTAGTCTACGAGCAGTACTTC | CASRLGLVYEQYF
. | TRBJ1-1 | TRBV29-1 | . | TGCAGCGTAGTCGCCGGGAACACTGAAGCTTTCTTT | CSVVAGNTEAFF
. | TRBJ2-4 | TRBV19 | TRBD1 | TGTGCCAGTAGGGACAGGGGGGGCCAAAACATTCAGTACTTC | CASRDRGGQNIQYF
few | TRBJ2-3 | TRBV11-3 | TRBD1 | TGTGCCAGCAGCTTAGCGGGCAGGGGGTACACAGATACGCAGTATTTT | CASSLAGRGYTDTQYF
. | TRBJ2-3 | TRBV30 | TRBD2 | TGTGCCTGGAGTGTACGGGTGGGAGGGCCGAAAGATACGCAGTATTTT | CAWSVRVGGPKDTQYF
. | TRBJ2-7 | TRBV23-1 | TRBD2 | TGCGCCAGCAGTAATAGGACTAGCGGGGGCCTCCCCTACGAGCAGTACTTC | CASSNRTSGGLPYEQYF
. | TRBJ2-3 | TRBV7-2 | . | TGTGCCAGCAGCTTACCCCAGGCAGATACGCAGTATTTT | CASSLPQADTQYF
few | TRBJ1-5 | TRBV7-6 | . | TGTGCCAGCAGCCCAGTCCGGCCCCAGCATTTT | CASSPVRPQHF
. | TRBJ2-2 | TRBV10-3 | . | TGTGCCATCAGTGAGAACAGGGTGGCCGGGGAGCTGTTTTTT | CAISENRVAGELFF
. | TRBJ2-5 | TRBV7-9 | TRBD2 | TGTGCCAGCCACCGGGGGACTAGTGGGAAGACCCAGTACTTC | CASHRGTSGKTQYF
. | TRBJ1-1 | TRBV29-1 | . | TGCAGCGTTGAAAAAACCCAGGGCGGCACTGAAGCTTTCTTT | CSVEKTQGGTEAFF
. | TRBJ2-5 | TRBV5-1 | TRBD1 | TGCGCCAGCACCGCCGGTACAGGGGTGGGCCAAGAGACCCAGTACTTC | CASTAGTGVGQETQYF
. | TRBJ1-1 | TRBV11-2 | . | TGTGCCAGCAGCCTCTCGGGGGGGACCGAAGCTTTCTTT | CASSLSGGTEAFF
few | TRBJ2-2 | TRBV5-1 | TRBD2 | TGCGCCAGCAGCTCGGGGGGAACCACCGGGGAGCTGTTTTTT | CASSSGGTTGELFF
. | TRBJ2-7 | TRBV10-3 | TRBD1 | TGTGCCATCAGTTCCGGGACAGGCCGAGGCGAGCAGTACTTC | CAISSGTGRGEQYF
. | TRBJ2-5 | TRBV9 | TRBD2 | TGTGCCAGCAGCTCTTCAGCGGGAGGAGAGACCCAGTACTTC | CASSSSAGGETQYF
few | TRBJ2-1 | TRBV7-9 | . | TGTGCCAGCTCATTTCTCGGGGGGCCAGGCTCCTACAATGAGCAGTTCTTC | CASSFLGGPGSYNEQFF
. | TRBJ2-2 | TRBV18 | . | TGTGCCAGCTCCCCGAGATCCGGGGAGCTGTTTTTT | CASSPRSGELFF
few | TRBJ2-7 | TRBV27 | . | TGTGCCAGCGGCCGTCAAGACTTAGGAACCTACGAGCAGTACTTC | CASGRQDLGTYEQYF
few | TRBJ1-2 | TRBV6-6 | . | TGTGCCAGCAGTCGAACGATGGACGCGGGCTATGGCTACACCTTC | CASSRTMDAGYGYTF